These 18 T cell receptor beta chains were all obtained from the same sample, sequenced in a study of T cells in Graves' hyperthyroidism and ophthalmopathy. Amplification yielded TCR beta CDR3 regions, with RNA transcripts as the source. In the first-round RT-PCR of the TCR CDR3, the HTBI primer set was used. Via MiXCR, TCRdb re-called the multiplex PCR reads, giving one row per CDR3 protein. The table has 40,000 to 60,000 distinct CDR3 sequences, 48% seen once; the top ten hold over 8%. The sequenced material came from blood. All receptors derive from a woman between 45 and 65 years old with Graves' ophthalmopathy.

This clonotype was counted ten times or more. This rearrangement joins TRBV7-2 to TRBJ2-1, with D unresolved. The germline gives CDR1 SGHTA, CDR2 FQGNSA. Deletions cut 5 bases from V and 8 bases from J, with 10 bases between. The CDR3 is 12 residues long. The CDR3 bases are TGTGCCAGCAGCATTCGCCAGTATGAGCAGTTCTTC. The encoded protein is CASSIRQYEQFF.

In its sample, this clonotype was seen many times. The CDR3 region is CSVDLPGGNDEQYF. CDR3 coding DNA: TGCAGTGTAGATCTTCCAGGGGGAAATGACGAGCAGTACTTC. The chain joins TRBV20-1 to TRBJ2-7; TRBD1 agrees at 7 bases. Losses at the gene ends were 7 bases for V and 5 bases for J; bases not matched to a gene: 14. Per germline, CDR1 DFQATT and CDR2 SNEGSKA (reference sequence). This CDR3 is 14 amino acids long.

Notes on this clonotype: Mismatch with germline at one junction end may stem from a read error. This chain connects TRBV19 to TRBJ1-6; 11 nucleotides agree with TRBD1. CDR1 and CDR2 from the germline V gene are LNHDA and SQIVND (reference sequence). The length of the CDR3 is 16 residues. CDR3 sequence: CACSRTGGSYISPLHF. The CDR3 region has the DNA TGTGCCTGTTCCCGGACAGGGGGCTCCTATATTTCACCCCTCCACTTT.

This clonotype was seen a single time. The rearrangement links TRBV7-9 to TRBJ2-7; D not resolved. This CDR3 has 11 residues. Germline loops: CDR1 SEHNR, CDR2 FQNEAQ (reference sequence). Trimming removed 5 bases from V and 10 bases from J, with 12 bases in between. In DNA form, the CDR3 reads TGTGCCAGCAGCCGGAGTGGCGAACAGTACTTC. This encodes CASSRSGEQYF.

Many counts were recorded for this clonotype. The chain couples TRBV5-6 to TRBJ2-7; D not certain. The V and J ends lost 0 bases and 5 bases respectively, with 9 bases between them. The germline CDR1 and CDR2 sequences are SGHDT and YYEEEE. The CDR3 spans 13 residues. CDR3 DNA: TGTGCCAGCAGCTTGGTAGGGATAGACGAGCAGTACTTC. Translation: CASSLVGIDEQYF.

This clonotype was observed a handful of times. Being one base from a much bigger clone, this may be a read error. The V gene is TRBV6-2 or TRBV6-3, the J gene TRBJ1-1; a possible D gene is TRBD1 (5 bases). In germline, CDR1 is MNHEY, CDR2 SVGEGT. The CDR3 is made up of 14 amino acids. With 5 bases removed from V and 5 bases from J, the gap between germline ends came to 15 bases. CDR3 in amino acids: CASSQGGSGTEAFF. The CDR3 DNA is TGTGCCAGCAGTCAGGGTGGAAGTGGGACTGAAGCTTTCTTT.

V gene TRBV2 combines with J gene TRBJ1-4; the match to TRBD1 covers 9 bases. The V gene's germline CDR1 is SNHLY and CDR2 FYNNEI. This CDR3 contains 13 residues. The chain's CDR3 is CARGQGRNEKLFF. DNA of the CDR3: TGTGCTAGAGGACAGGGGCGTAATGAAAAACTGTTTTTT.

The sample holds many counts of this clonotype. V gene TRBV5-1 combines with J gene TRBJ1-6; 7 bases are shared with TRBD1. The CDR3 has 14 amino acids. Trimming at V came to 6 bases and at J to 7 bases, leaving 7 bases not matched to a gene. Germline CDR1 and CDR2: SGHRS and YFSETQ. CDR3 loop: CASTSGTENSPLHF. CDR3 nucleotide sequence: TGCGCCAGCACCTCCGGGACAGAAAATTCACCCCTCCACTTT.

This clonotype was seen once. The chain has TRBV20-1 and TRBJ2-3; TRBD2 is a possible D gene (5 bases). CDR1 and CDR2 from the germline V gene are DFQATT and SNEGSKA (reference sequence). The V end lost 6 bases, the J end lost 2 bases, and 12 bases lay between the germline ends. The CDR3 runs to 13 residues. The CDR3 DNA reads TGCAGTGCCGAGCGGACCTACACAGATACGCAGTATTTT. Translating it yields CSAERTYTDTQYF.

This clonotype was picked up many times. For the CDR3, the DNA is TGTGCCAGCAGCCTCCGGGACAGGGCGCTATCGCCCCAGCATTTT. This encodes CASSLRDRALSPQHF. The chain employs TRBV12-3 or TRBV12-4 and TRBJ1-5, with 9 bases identical to TRBD1. V shed 6 bases and J 9 bases; nucleotides not matched to a gene: 12. This CDR3 region has 15 residues.

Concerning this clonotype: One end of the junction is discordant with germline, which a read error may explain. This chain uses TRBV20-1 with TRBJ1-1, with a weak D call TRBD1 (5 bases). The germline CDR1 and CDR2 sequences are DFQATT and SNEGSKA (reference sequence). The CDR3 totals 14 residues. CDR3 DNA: TGCGGTGCTAGGTTCGGACATCTGAACACTGAAGCTGTCTTT. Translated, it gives CGARFGHLNTEAVF.

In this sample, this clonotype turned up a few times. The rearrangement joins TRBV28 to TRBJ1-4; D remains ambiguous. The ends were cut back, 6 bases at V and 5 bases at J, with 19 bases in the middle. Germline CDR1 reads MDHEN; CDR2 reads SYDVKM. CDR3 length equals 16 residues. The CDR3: CASSPLVGRENEKLFF. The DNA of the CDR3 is TGTGCCAGCAGCCCCCTTGTGGGTAGGGAAAATGAAAAACTGTTTTTT.

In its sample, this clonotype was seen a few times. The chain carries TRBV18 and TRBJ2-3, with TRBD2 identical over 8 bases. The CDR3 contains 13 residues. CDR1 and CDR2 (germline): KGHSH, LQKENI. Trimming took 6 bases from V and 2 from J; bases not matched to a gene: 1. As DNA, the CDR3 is TGTGCCAGCTCGCGGGGGGTCACAGATACGCAGTATTTT. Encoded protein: CASSRGVTDTQYF.

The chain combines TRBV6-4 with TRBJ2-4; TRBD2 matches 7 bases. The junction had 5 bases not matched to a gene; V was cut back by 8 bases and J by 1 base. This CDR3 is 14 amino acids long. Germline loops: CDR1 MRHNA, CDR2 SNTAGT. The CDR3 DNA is TGTGCCAGCCCCGGGCGGGGGGCCAAAAACATTCAGTACTTC. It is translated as CASPGRGAKNIQYF.

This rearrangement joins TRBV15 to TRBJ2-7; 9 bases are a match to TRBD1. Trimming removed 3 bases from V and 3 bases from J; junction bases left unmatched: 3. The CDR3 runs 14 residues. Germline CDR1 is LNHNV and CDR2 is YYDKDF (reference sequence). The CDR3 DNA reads TGTGCCACCAGCAGGGGGACAGGGCACTACGAGCAGTACTTC. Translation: CATSRGTGHYEQYF. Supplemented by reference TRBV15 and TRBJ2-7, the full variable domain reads DAMVIQNPRYQVTQFGKPVTLSCSQTLNHNVMYWYQQKSSQAPKLLFHYYDKDFNNEADTPDNFQSRRPNTSFCFLDIRSPGLGDTAMYLCATSRGTGHYEQYFGPGTRLTVT.

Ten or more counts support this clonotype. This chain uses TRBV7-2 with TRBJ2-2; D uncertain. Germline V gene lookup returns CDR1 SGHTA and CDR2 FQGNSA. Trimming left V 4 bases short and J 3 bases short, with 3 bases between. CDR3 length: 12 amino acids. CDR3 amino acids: CASSYYTGELFF. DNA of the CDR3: TGTGCCAGCAGCTATTACACCGGGGAGCTGTTTTTT.

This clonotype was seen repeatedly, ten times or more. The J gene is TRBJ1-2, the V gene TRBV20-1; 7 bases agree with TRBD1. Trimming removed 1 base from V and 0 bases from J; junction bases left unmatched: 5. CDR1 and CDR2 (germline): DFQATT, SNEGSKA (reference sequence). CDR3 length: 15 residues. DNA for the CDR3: TGCAGTGCTAGAGGAGGACAGGTCCCTAACTATGGCTACACCTTC. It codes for CSARGGQVPNYGYTF.

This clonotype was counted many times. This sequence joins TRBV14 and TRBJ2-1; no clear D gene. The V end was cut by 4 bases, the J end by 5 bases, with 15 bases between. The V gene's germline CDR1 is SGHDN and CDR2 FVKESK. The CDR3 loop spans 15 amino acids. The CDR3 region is CASSRGYRSDNEQFF. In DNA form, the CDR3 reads TGTGCCAGCAGCCGGGGTTATCGTAGTGACAATGAGCAGTTCTTC.